This TCR beta chain was identified in a study of T-cell reconstitution after alpha-beta-depleted transplantation in children. Overall study results and limits: Approximately two months post-transplant, alpha-beta T cells reportedly originated from several hundred expanded graft clones. Diversity and T-cell counts at one year after transplant derived mostly from new T cells. Surviving recipient cells, namely T cells and thymic progenitors, were the source of high day-60 TCRbeta diversity in some patients.

The junction had 6 bases not matched to a gene; V was cut back by 3 bases and J by 4 bases. The CDR3 contains 15 residues. Unique molecular identifiers were incorporated into the prepared TCRbeta library. TCRdb reprocessed the PCR reads via MiXCR and lists one record per CDR3 protein. Counted here are a few hundred thousand distinct CDR3 sequences, over 25% occurring once; the ten biggest clones make up 36%. Concerning this clonotype: The antigen is undetermined.

The receptor comes from a boy younger than two with Wiskott-Aldrich syndrome, due to receive a stem cell transplant. The chain is built from TRBV12-3 or TRBV12-4 and TRBJ2-1, with 7 bases lining up with TRBD1. The starting material was PBMCs, obtained before TCRalphabeta/CD19-depleted stem cell transplant. The CDR3 region is CASSFLQGFYNEQFF. The CDR3 DNA reads TGTGCCAGCAGTTTCCTACAGGGGTTTTACAATGAGCAGTTCTTC.